Listed below are T cell receptor beta chains from one sample, sequenced in a study of blood T cell repertoires in COVID-19. Repertoires were generated with immunoSEQ multiplex PCR, while TCRdb's copy carries only in-frame clones and drops some. The sample consists of 300,000 to 450,000 clones, 80% to 90% of them appearing once. The sample taken for sequencing was PBMCs or T cells enriched from blood (not recorded which). These receptors were taken from a man aged 35 to 55 in a cohort exposed to, infected with or recovered from COVID-19 (not recorded which). The CDR3 runs from the conserved cysteine through the conserved F or W. D genes are given only for firm matches. Only part of the rows carry a size: once, few, many, or a class if the clone is expanded.

CDR3 DNA | CDR3 protein | J gene | V gene | clone size | D gene
TGTGCCATCAGTGAACGGGAGGGCACTGAAGCTTTCTTT | CAISEREGTEAFF | TRBJ1-1 | TRBV10-3 | . | .
TGTGCCAGCAGTTACTCGACTGGCGGGATGTACAATGAGCAGTTCTTC | CASSYSTGGMYNEQFF | TRBJ2-1 | TRBV6-5 | . | .
TGTGCCAGTAGTCCGAGACTAGCGTTGATGTACGAGCAGTACTTC | CASSPRLALMYEQYF | TRBJ2-7 | TRBV19 | few | TRBD2
TGTGCCAGCAGCCCAAGGACAGGACACAATGAGCAGTTCTTC | CASSPRTGHNEQFF | TRBJ2-1 | TRBV3-1/TRBV3-2 | . | TRBD1
TGCGCCAGCAGCGGGGTGAGGGCCTCCTACGAGCAGTACTTC | CASSGVRASYEQYF | TRBJ2-7 | TRBV5-1 | . | .
TGTGCCACCAGTGGATGGAGAGGGCTGAACACCGGGGAGCTGTTTTTT | CATSGWRGLNTGELFF | TRBJ2-2 | TRBV24-1 | . | .
TGTGCCAGCTCACCAGGGACAGGGGTGAGGGAAAAACTGTTTTTT | CASSPGTGVREKLFF | TRBJ1-4 | TRBV18 | . | TRBD1
TGTGCCAGTCAGAGGACAGGGGGCGTTCAGCCCCAGCATTTT | CASQRTGGVQPQHF | TRBJ1-5 | TRBV19 | . | TRBD1
TGTGCCAGCAGCTTAGTAAGCAGGGTGGAAGCTTTCTTT | CASSLVSRVEAFF | TRBJ1-1 | TRBV7-9 | . | .
TGCGCCAGCAGTCTTCGACAGAACACAGATACGCAGTATTTT | CASSLRQNTDTQYF | TRBJ2-3 | TRBV10-1 | . | .
TGTGCCAGCAGGGCGGGGAAGGGGAACACTGAAGCTTTCTTT | CASRAGKGNTEAFF | TRBJ1-1 | TRBV27 | . | .
TGCAGTGCTAGTTCCCAAGGACAGGCATACGAGCAGTACTTC | CSASSQGQAYEQYF | TRBJ2-7 | TRBV20-1 | . | TRBD1
TGTGCCTGGGCGAAGTTAGCGGGAGAGGACATTCAGTACTTC | CAWAKLAGEDIQYF | TRBJ2-4 | TRBV30 | once | TRBD2
TGTGCCAGCAGCAAGTCCGGTGCCGGGGAGCTGTTTTTT | CASSKSGAGELFF | TRBJ2-2 | TRBV27 | . | .
TGCGCCAGCAGCCGACTAGCGGGAGGGGACTACGAGCAGTACTTC | CASSRLAGGDYEQYF | TRBJ2-7 | TRBV5-1 | once | TRBD2
TGTGCCAGCAGCCGGGACAGGAGATCCTACGAGCAGTACTTC | CASSRDRRSYEQYF | TRBJ2-7 | TRBV2 | once | TRBD1
TGTGCCAGCAACCTACCCCAGGGTACTGAAGCTTTCTTT | CASNLPQGTEAFF | TRBJ1-1 | TRBV7-9 | . | .
TGCGCCAGCAGCCAAGTTGTCAGGTTGAACACTGAAGCTTTCTTT | CASSQVVRLNTEAFF | TRBJ1-1 | TRBV4-1 | . | .
TGTGCCAGCAGGGACTTCGTAGGGGGCACTGAAGCTTTCTTT | CASRDFVGGTEAFF | TRBJ1-1 | TRBV2 | . | .
TGCGCCAGCAGCCAAACACTAGCGGGAGGTTTCAAAGAGACCCAGTACTTC | CASSQTLAGGFKETQYF | TRBJ2-5 | TRBV5-1 | . | TRBD2
TGTGCCTGGGACCTAGCGGGAGCGACAGATACGCAGTATTTT | CAWDLAGATDTQYF | TRBJ2-3 | TRBV30 | once | TRBD2
TGCGCCAGCAGCTTGGCGGGACAGACGAACACTGAAGCTTTCTTT | CASSLAGQTNTEAFF | TRBJ1-1 | TRBV5-1 | once | TRBD1
TGTGCCAGCAGCTTAATTAGCGGGAGCACAGATACGCAGTATTTT | CASSLISGSTDTQYF | TRBJ2-3 | TRBV7-2 | . | TRBD2
TGTGCCAGCAGCGAACAGGGGGATAATTCACCCCTCCACTTT | CASSEQGDNSPLHF | TRBJ1-6 | TRBV7-3 | . | TRBD1
TGTGCCAGCAGCCGACAGGCGAACACTGAAGCTTTCTTT | CASSRQANTEAFF | TRBJ1-1 | TRBV7-9 | . | .
TGCGCCAGCAGCCCCGGGGGAGGGTCCTATGGCTACACCTTC | CASSPGGGSYGYTF | TRBJ1-2 | TRBV5-1 | . | .
TGTGCCAGCTCACCTTCGACAGGGGGCGAAGGCGAGCAGTACTTC | CASSPSTGGEGEQYF | TRBJ2-7 | TRBV18 | few | TRBD1
TGTGCCAGCAGCCCCACAGCACCTTATGGCTACACCTTC | CASSPTAPYGYTF | TRBJ1-2 | TRBV6-5 | once | .
TGTGCCACCGGGACTAGCGGGAGGGAGGGAGAGACCCAGTACTTC | CATGTSGREGETQYF | TRBJ2-5 | TRBV10-3 | . | TRBD2
TGCGCCAGCGCCCTGGCGGCACCCTACGAGCAGTACTTC | CASALAAPYEQYF | TRBJ2-7 | TRBV10-1 | . | .
TGCGCCAGCAGCAACACGGGGGAGCTCTACGAGCAGTACTTC | CASSNTGELYEQYF | TRBJ2-7 | TRBV5-1 | . | .
TGCGCCAGCAGCCAAGATGGACAGGGGGGTAGCTCCTATAATTCACCCCTCCACTTT | CASSQDGQGGSSYNSPLHF | TRBJ1-6 | TRBV4-1 | . | TRBD1
TGTGCCAGCGGTAAAACTGCGACCTACGAGCAGTACTTC | CASGKTATYEQYF | TRBJ2-7 | TRBV7-8 | . | .
TGTGCCAGTAGTATGGTCGGGTACAATCAGCCCCAGCATTTT | CASSMVGYNQPQHF | TRBJ1-5 | TRBV19 | . | .
TGCGCCAGCAGTCTAGACCCAGCTAACTATGGCTACACCTTC | CASSLDPANYGYTF | TRBJ1-2 | TRBV5-1 | . | .
TGTGCCATGGGGGACACCACCTCTGGAAACACCATATATTTT | CAMGDTTSGNTIYF | TRBJ1-3 | TRBV10-3 | . | .
TGTGCCAGCAGACCCAGGGCAGGGTGGACTGAAGCTTTCTTT | CASRPRAGWTEAFF | TRBJ1-1 | TRBV27 | . | .
TGTGCCTGGTCCACAGGGTTTGATACGCAGTATTTT | CAWSTGFDTQYF | TRBJ2-3 | TRBV30 | . | .
TGTGCCACCAGCATTATCAGGGCAGATACGCAGTATTTT | CATSIIRADTQYF | TRBJ2-3 | TRBV15 | . | .